The next 19 T cell receptor beta chains were all read from a single sample in a study of blood T cell repertoires in COVID-19. Some clones are missing from TCRdb's copy, which holds only in-frame ones; the method was immunoSEQ multiplex PCR. The sample shows about 120,000 clones, around three quarters of them seen only once. Sequencing was carried out using peripheral blood. The receptor set was obtained from a woman aged 80 or over with acute or convalescent COVID-19.

In DNA, the CDR3 is TGTGCCAGCAGTGACCGGGACAGGGGACGGGCACCCCTCCACTTT. This encodes CASSDRDRGRAPLHF. V usage is TRBV27 and J usage is TRBJ1-6; 10 bases align to TRBD1. V lost 5 bases and J lost 11; bases outside the gene matches: 9. This CDR3 is 15 amino acids long. In germline, CDR1 is MNHEY, CDR2 SMNVEV (reference sequence).

The chain joins TRBV10-3 to TRBJ1-5; D remains unclear. The CDR3 length is 15 residues. Germline V gives CDR1 ENHRY, CDR2 SYGVKD. The ends were cut back, 2 bases at V and 9 bases at J, with 17 bases in the middle. The chain's CDR3 is CAISEEAVGLGPQHF. CDR3 coding DNA: TGTGCCATCAGTGAGGAGGCAGTTGGCCTAGGGCCCCAGCATTTT.

This rearrangement joins TRBV27 to TRBJ2-3; 12 nucleotides agree with TRBD2. This CDR3 region has 18 residues. Trimming removed 1 base from V and 5 bases from J; junction bases left unmatched: 10. Germline V CDR1 and CDR2: MNHEY, SMNVEV (reference sequence). CDR3 sequence reads: CASSLLGLAGGSGDTQYF. The CDR3 region has the DNA TGTGCCAGCAGTTTATTAGGGCTAGCGGGAGGGTCCGGAGATACGCAGTATTTT.

This clone was found once. The gene calls are TRBV10-3 and TRBJ1-1; D might be TRBD1 (5 bases). From germline, CDR1 is ENHRY and CDR2 SYGVKD. The CDR3 consists of 15 residues. The V gene lost 7 bases and the J gene lost 3 bases, with 18 bases spanning the gap. CDR3 DNA: TGTGCCATCACCCAGACGGCGGGGGGAGACACTGAAGCTTTCTTT. As protein: CAITQTAGGDTEAFF.

This chain links TRBV7-2 with TRBJ2-7; 8 bases fit TRBD1. CDR3 size: 15 residues. Trimming removed 1 base from V and 7 bases from J; junction bases left unmatched: 9. CDR1 SGHTA and CDR2 FQGNSA come from the germline V gene. CDR3 sequence (DNA): TGTGCCAGCAGCTTAGGATTTAAAGGACAGGGAGAGCAGTACTTC. Amino acid sequence: CASSLGFKGQGEQYF.

V and J are TRBV6-9 and TRBJ2-7; 11 bases fit TRBD1. V gave up 2 bases and J gave up 6 bases; unmatched junction bases: 6. This CDR3 region has 15 residues. The germline V gene has CDR1 MNHGY and CDR2 SVAAGI. CDR3 in DNA: TGTGCCAGCAGTTATCAAGGACAGGGGGCTTTCGAGCAGTACTTC. Protein product: CASSYQGQGAFEQYF.

This clone was seen only once. V gene TRBV27 combines with J gene TRBJ1-2; TRBD1 aligns across 7 bases. V shed 6 bases, J shed 3 bases, and the junction held 7 bases outside the gene matches. The CDR3 sequence is 14 residues long. CDR1 is MNHEY and CDR2 is SMNVEV in the germline V gene (reference sequence). Here the CDR3 reads CASRATGRDYGYTF. CDR3 bases: TGTGCCAGCAGAGCGACAGGGAGAGACTATGGCTACACCTTC.

The chain has TRBV13 and TRBJ2-2; the match to TRBD2 covers 8 bases. With 3 bases clipped from V and 0 bases from J, the junction kept 6 bases outside the gene matches. This CDR3 has 17 amino acids. Germline CDR1 and CDR2: PRHDT and FYEKMQ (reference sequence). The CDR3 is CASSFEASGSNTGELFF. CDR3 bases: TGTGCCAGCAGCTTCGAGGCTAGCGGGTCGAACACCGGGGAGCTGTTTTTT.

The CDR3 sequence is CASSSGTVMNTEAFF. For the CDR3, the DNA is TGCGCCAGCAGCTCGGGGACAGTAATGAACACTGAAGCTTTCTTT. The genes are TRBV5-1 and TRBJ1-1; 7 positions agree with TRBD1. The CDR3 spans 15 residues. V lost 3 bases, J lost 0 bases, and 5 bases stayed unmatched. CDR1 SGHRS and CDR2 YFSETQ come from the germline V gene.

J is TRBJ1-2 and V is TRBV28, with D possibly matching TRBD1 (5 bases). This CDR3 contains 14 residues. V was trimmed by 3 bases and J by 3 bases, leaving 11 bases between them. Germline assignment: CDR1 MDHEN and CDR2 SYDVKM. The CDR3 spells CASSFAGNHYGYTF. In DNA, the CDR3 is TGTGCCAGCAGTTTCGCAGGGAACCACTATGGCTACACCTTC.

This chain links TRBV5-1 with TRBJ1-5, with 9 bases aligning to TRBD1. The J segment lost 9 bases and the V segment lost 0 bases, leaving 10 bases of the junction unmatched. The CDR3 is 16 amino acids. Germline CDR1 and CDR2: SGHRS and YFSETQ. CDR3 in amino acids: CASSLGTGATMGPQHF. DNA of the CDR3: TGCGCCAGCAGCTTGGGGACAGGGGCGACAATGGGGCCCCAGCATTTT.

The chain recombines TRBV28 with TRBJ1-2, with D possibly TRBD1 on 5 matching bases. This CDR3 has 13 amino acids. Germline V gene sequence: CDR1 MDHEN, CDR2 SYDVKM. The V end was cut by 5 bases, the J end by 4 bases, with 11 bases between. The chain's CDR3 is CASSLTDFYGYTF. The CDR3 DNA reads as TGTGCCAGCAGTCTGACAGACTTCTATGGCTACACCTTC.

The chain couples TRBV5-4 to TRBJ2-5, with 7 bases lining up with TRBD2. Germline trimming cut 4 bases from V and 2 bases from J; bases unmatched to any gene: 8. Germline CDR1 and CDR2: SGHNT and YYREEE (reference sequence). This CDR3 has 15 amino acids. The CDR3 loop is CASSPLASGQETQYF. In nucleotides, the CDR3 is TGTGCCAGCAGCCCCCTGGCTAGCGGACAAGAGACCCAGTACTTC.

The chain has TRBV6-1 and TRBJ1-6, with a tentative D call TRBD1 (5 bases). The V gene's germline CDR1 is MNHNS and CDR2 SASEGT. V was pared by 1 base and J by 13 bases, with 11 bases between. CDR3 size: 13 residues. The CDR3 DNA reads as TGTGCCAGCAGTGAAGTGGCAGGGTATCCCCTCCACTTT. It translates to CASSEVAGYPLHF.

This sequence joins TRBV30 and TRBJ1-3; TRBD1 might be the D (5 bases). There are 13 residues in the CDR3. Per the germline V gene, CDR1 is GTSNPN and CDR2 is SVGIG (reference sequence). V was trimmed by 0 bases and J by 4 bases, leaving 7 bases between them. Here the CDR3 reads CAWSVDRGNTIYF. CDR3 coding DNA: TGTGCCTGGAGTGTTGACAGAGGAAACACCATATATTTT. Full variable domain (remainder filled in from reference TRBV30 and TRBJ1-3): SQTIHQWPATLVQPVGSPLSLECTVEGTSNPNLYWYRQAAGRGLQLLFYSVGIGQISSEVPQNLSASRPQDRQFILSSKKLLLSDSGFYLCAWSVDRGNTIYFGEGSWLTVV.

This sequence joins TRBV4-1 and TRBJ1-1, with 8 positions matching TRBD1. With V trimmed by 2 bases and J by 5 bases, 7 bases remained unmatched. Germline V gene lookup returns CDR1 MGHRA and CDR2 YSYEKL. CDR3 length equals 15 residues. CDR3 sequence (DNA): TGCGCCAGCAGCCAACAAGGACAGGGAGGGACTGAAGCTTTCTTT. It specifies CASSQQGQGGTEAFF.

The rearrangement uses TRBV7-2 and TRBJ2-7, with a tentative D call TRBD1 (5 bases). The CDR3 runs to 13 residues. The germline V gene has CDR1 SGHTA and CDR2 FQGNSA. Trimming left V 5 bases short and J 4 bases short, with 12 bases between. Here the CDR3 reads CASSRGRMYEQYF. The DNA for the CDR3 is TGTGCCAGCAGCAGGGGAAGGATGTACGAGCAGTACTTC. The entire variable domain, with the rest obtained from reference TRBV7-2 and TRBJ2-7, is as follows: GAGVSQSPSNKVTEKGKDVELRCDPISGHTALYWYRQSLGQGLEFLIYFQGNSAPDKSGLPSDRFSAERTGGSVSTLTIQRTQQEDSAVYLCASSRGRMYEQYFGPGTRLTVT.

This chain connects TRBV7-3 to TRBJ1-1; D is possibly TRBD1 (6 bases). V shed 1 base and J shed 4 bases, with 19 bases lying between them. Germline lookup yields CDR1 SGHTA and CDR2 FQGTGA. The CDR3 runs to 17 residues. The CDR3 reads CASSLNSAGAGGTEAFF. The CDR3, as DNA: TGTGCCAGCAGCTTAAATTCGGCGGGGGCCGGTGGCACTGAAGCTTTCTTT.

In its sample, this clone was seen a few times. The chain couples TRBV4-1 to TRBJ2-1; TRBD2 matches 9 bases. The CDR3 has 16 residues. Germline trimming cut 0 bases from V and 3 bases from J; bases unmatched to any gene: 3. Germline CDR1 MGHRA, CDR2 YSYEKL. The CDR3 here is CASSQEAGGNYNEQFF. DNA of the CDR3: TGCGCCAGCAGCCAAGAGGCGGGGGGGAACTACAATGAGCAGTTCTTC.